This T cell receptor beta chain stems from a study of blood T cells in healthy people across ages. General observations from the study: Roughly linearly, TCR beta diversity per million T cells fell as age increased. Total diversity from one million sequenced T cells was likely underestimated. Researchers report that TCR beta diversity correlated strongly with naive T cell percentage.

With a J-beta primer mix and a sample-barcoded 5' primer, a second PCR ran about 7 to 11 cycles. TCRdb ran MiXCR on the 5' RACE reads and lists one entry per CDR3 protein. The data hold hundreds of thousands of distinct CDR3 sequences, with 52% observed a single time. The CDR3 runs 14 residues. Germline-derived CDR1 and CDR2 are SGDLS and YYNGEE. V lost 3 bases and J lost 4; bases outside the gene matches: 5. This clonotype was recorded at least ten times. The antigen is unknown. The specimen sequenced was blood. The J gene is TRBJ2-3, the V gene TRBV9; 7 bases match TRBD1. The receptor comes from a man aged 55 to 69 in good health. Here the CDR3 reads CASSATGSPDTQYF. The DNA of the CDR3 is TGTGCCAGCAGCGCGACAGGGTCCCCAGATACGCAGTATTTT. Full variable domain (rest looked up from reference TRBV9 and TRBJ2-3): DSGVTQTPKHLITATGQRVTLRCSPRSGDLSVYWYQQSLDQGLQFLIQYYNGEERAKGNILERFSAQQFPDLHSELNLSSLELGDSALYFCASSATGSPDTQYFGPGTRLTVL.